The clone carrying this T cell receptor beta chain was observed many times. What was amplified from RNA transcripts were TCR beta CDR3 regions. Carried out on the TCR CDR3, a first-round RT-PCR used the HTBI primer set. TCRdb called the multiplex PCR reads again in MiXCR, with one record for every CDR3 protein. The sample yields 500,000 to 600,000 distinct CDR3 sequences, around 45% seen once. The sample is drawn from a study of T cells in Graves' hyperthyroidism and ophthalmopathy. This TCR was recovered from an adult woman with Graves' disease, either hyperthyroidism or ophthalmopathy (not recorded which). Sequences were obtained from peripheral blood or thyroid tissue (not recorded which).

The CDR3 spells CASSLSNQPQHF. The CDR3 coding sequence is TGTGCCAGCAGCTTAAGCAATCAGCCCCAGCATTTT. The rearrangement joins TRBV13 to TRBJ1-5; no reliable D call. V was trimmed by 2 bases and J by 1 base, leaving 0 bases between them. Germline V gives CDR1 PRHDT, CDR2 FYEKMQ (reference sequence). The CDR3 length is 12 residues. The variable domain in full, with the rest retrieved from reference TRBV13 and TRBJ1-5, is AAGVIQSPRHLIKEKRETATLKCYPIPRHDTVYWYQQGPGQDPQFLISFYEKMQSDKGSIPDRFSAQQFSDYHSELNMSSLELGDSALYFCASSLSNQPQHFGDGTRLSIL.